These 20 T cell receptor beta chains were all obtained from the same sample, sequenced in a study of cytomegalovirus exposure and HLA in healthy donors. The assay was immunoSEQ multiplex PCR, and TCRdb's table has in-frame clones only and misses some. The data show some 170,000 clones, roughly 86% seen once. The sequenced sample consisted of PBMCs. These receptors were obtained from a man younger than 30 in good health and CMV-seropositive.

The chain couples TRBV5-1 to TRBJ2-1; weak D call: TRBD2 (6 bases). The V and J ends lost 3 bases and 1 base respectively, with 20 bases between them. Germline values: CDR1 SGHRS, CDR2 YFSETQ. CDR3 length equals 18 residues. The CDR3 is CASSSIAVRAGSYNEQFF. CDR3 bases: TGCGCCAGCAGCTCAATAGCGGTAAGGGCCGGGTCCTACAATGAGCAGTTCTTC. Full variable domain (missing parts from reference TRBV5-1 and TRBJ2-1): KAGVTQTPRYLIKTRGQQVTLSCSPISGHRSVSWYQQTPGQGLQFLFEYFSETQRNKGNFPGRFSGRQFSNSRSEMNVSTLELGDSALYLCASSSIAVRAGSYNEQFFGPGTRLTVL.

The chain uses TRBV27 and TRBJ2-7; 9 bases agree with TRBD1. The germline gives CDR1 MNHEY, CDR2 SMNVEV (reference sequence). The CDR3 loop spans 14 amino acids. V gave up 5 bases and J gave up 4 bases; unmatched junction bases: 6. CDR3 residues: CASSKPGQGYEQYF. For the CDR3, the DNA is TGTGCCAGCAGTAAACCGGGACAGGGTTACGAGCAGTACTTC.

The chain carries TRBV25-1 and TRBJ1-1; no clear D gene. There are 14 residues in the CDR3. Germline assignment: CDR1 MGHDK and CDR2 SYGVNS. V was shortened by 2 bases and J by 4 bases, with 11 bases between the two germline ends. The CDR3 coding sequence is TGTGCCAGCAGTGAACCAGCTTCGGGCACTGAAGCTTTCTTT. It specifies CASSEPASGTEAFF.

The chain links TRBV7-3 to TRBJ2-1; 13 bases are a match to TRBD2. Trimming took 5 bases from V and 8 from J; bases not matched to a gene: 9. In germline, CDR1 is SGHTA, CDR2 FQGTGA. There are 16 residues in the CDR3. CDR3 nucleotide sequence: TGTGCCAGCAGCCCTTCCGGGACTAGCGGGATCGATGAGCAGTTCTTC. As protein: CASSPSGTSGIDEQFF.

The chain links TRBV7-8 to TRBJ1-5, with no clear D. The CDR3 has 16 residues. V gave up 1 base and J gave up 5 bases, with 15 bases separating them. Germline V gene lookup returns CDR1 SGHVS and CDR2 FQNEAQ. CDR3 in amino acids: CASSLGASGKDQPQHF. Here the CDR3 DNA reads TGTGCCAGCAGCTTAGGTGCTTCCGGGAAAGATCAGCCCCAGCATTTT.

This sequence joins TRBV15 and TRBJ2-1; D perhaps matches TRBD2 (5 bases). CDR1 LNHNV and CDR2 YYDKDF come from the germline V gene (reference sequence). The V gene lost 0 bases and the J gene lost 9 bases, with 18 bases spanning the gap. There are 16 residues in the CDR3. The CDR3 coding sequence is TGTGCCACCAGCAGAGAGGAACTAGGTTCCCTTGCTGAGCAGTTCTTC. Translating gives CATSREELGSLAEQFF.

The genes are TRBV28 and TRBJ2-7; 8 bases are shared with TRBD1. Germline CDR1 reads MDHEN; CDR2 reads SYDVKM. The CDR3 is 13 residues long. V gave up 6 bases and J gave up 3 bases; unmatched junction bases: 4. This chain's CDR3 is CASSATGGYEQYF. CDR3 nucleotide sequence: TGTGCCAGCAGCGCTACAGGGGGCTACGAGCAGTACTTC.

This chain joins TRBV10-3 and TRBJ2-2; D call uncertain. Trimming removed 0 bases at V and 6 bases at J, with 8 bases between. From germline, CDR1 is ENHRY and CDR2 SYGVKD. The CDR3 has 14 residues. This CDR3 reads CAISESSSAGELFF. The CDR3 nucleotides are TGTGCCATCAGTGAGTCGAGTTCGGCCGGGGAGCTGTTTTTT.

The V call is TRBV9, the J call TRBJ2-5, with 10 bases identical to TRBD1. The CDR3 runs to 16 residues. CDR1 and CDR2 from the germline V gene are SGDLS and YYNGEE. The J segment lost 0 bases and the V segment lost 0 bases, leaving 2 bases of the junction unmatched. For the CDR3, the DNA is TGTGCCAGCAGCGTAGCGACAGGGGGCTACCAAGAGACCCAGTACTTC. Amino acid sequence: CASSVATGGYQETQYF. Complete variable domain (other parts from reference TRBV9 and TRBJ2-5): DSGVTQTPKHLITATGQRVTLRCSPRSGDLSVYWYQQSLDQGLQFLIQYYNGEERAKGNILERFSAQQFPDLHSELNLSSLELGDSALYFCASSVATGGYQETQYFGPGTRLLVL.

The chain links TRBV18 to TRBJ2-3, with 7 bases matching TRBD2. The V and J ends lost 1 base and 4 bases, in that order; junction bases with no gene match: 2. CDR3 length: 14 amino acids. Per germline, CDR1 KGHSH and CDR2 LQKENI. The CDR3 protein is CASSPQGGADTQYF. The CDR3 DNA reads as TGTGCCAGCTCACCACAGGGAGGGGCAGATACGCAGTATTTT.

CDR3 coding DNA: TGTGCCAGCAGAGAGCTAAGGGGTAGCAATCAGCCCCAGCATTTT. Translating gives CASRELRGSNQPQHF. V is TRBV28 and J is TRBJ1-5; TRBD1 is a possible D gene (5 bases). V was cut by 6 bases and J by 0 bases, with 12 bases left in between. Germline lookup yields CDR1 MDHEN and CDR2 SYDVKM. The CDR3 runs to 15 residues.

The J gene is TRBJ1-5, the V gene TRBV19; D gene ambiguous. Trimming shortened V by 3 bases and J by 6 bases, and 15 bases separated the two germline ends. From germline, CDR1 is LNHDA and CDR2 SQIVND (reference sequence). This CDR3 region has 15 residues. The CDR3 reads CASSMSGSLGQPQHF. The CDR3 DNA sequence: TGTGCCAGTAGTATGTCGGGGAGTTTAGGTCAGCCCCAGCATTTT.

This clone has more than one count but fewer than ten. The chain has TRBV18 and TRBJ2-7; 10 nucleotides agree with TRBD1. V dropped 2 bases and J dropped 5; count of bases not matched to a gene: 6. The CDR3 is 15 amino acids. Germline V gene data show CDR1 as KGHSH and CDR2 as LQKENI. The CDR3 DNA follows: TGTGCCAGCTCACCAGGTGGGGACAGGGGCCACGAGCAGTACTTC. It specifies CASSPGGDRGHEQYF. The complete variable domain, with remaining parts taken from reference TRBV18 and TRBJ2-7, reads NAGVMQNPRHLVRRRGQEARLRCSPMKGHSHVYWYRQLPEEGLKFMVYLQKENIIDESGMPKERFSAEFPKEGPSILRIQQVVRGDSAAYFCASSPGGDRGHEQYFGPGTRLTVT.

The J gene is TRBJ2-1, the V gene TRBV7-2; 11 nucleotides match TRBD2. The CDR3 has 17 amino acids. CDR1 is SGHTA and CDR2 is FQGNSA in the germline V gene. The V and J ends lost 5 bases and 5 bases, in that order; junction bases with no gene match: 11. The CDR3 is CASSPEELAGVDNEQFF. The DNA for the CDR3 is TGTGCCAGCAGCCCGGAGGAACTAGCGGGGGTGGACAATGAGCAGTTCTTC.

The chain uses TRBV6-1 and TRBJ1-3; D is uncertain. The germline V and J ends were trimmed by 4 bases and 4 bases, with 14 bases remaining between them. Germline CDR1 is MNHNS and CDR2 is SASEGT. The CDR3 is 15 residues long. The CDR3 nucleotides are TGTGCCAGCAGTGCATTGTCAGAAAACGGAAACACCATATATTTT. This codes for CASSALSENGNTIYF.

This chain connects TRBV7-6 to TRBJ2-2; 7 nucleotides line up with TRBD1. Germline trimming cut 5 bases from V and 4 bases from J; bases unmatched to any gene: 4. The CDR3 runs 14 residues. CDR1 and CDR2 (germline): SGHVS, FNYEAQ. CDR3 residues: CASSPGTVTGELFF. CDR3 bases: TGTGCCAGCAGCCCCGGGACAGTCACCGGGGAGCTGTTTTTT.

In this sample, this clone turned up once. A much more abundant neighbour one base away suggests this may be a read error. This rearrangement joins TRBV4-3 to TRBJ2-7; 9 bases line up with TRBD1. Germline assignment: CDR1 LGHNA and CDR2 YSLEER. V dropped 4 bases and J dropped 3; count of bases not matched to a gene: 1. The CDR3 runs 13 residues. This CDR3 reads CASSPDRGYEQYF. In DNA form, the CDR3 reads TGCGCCAGCAGCCCGGACAGGGGCTACGAGCAGTACTTC.

This rearrangement joins TRBV7-2 to TRBJ1-1, with TRBD1 matching 7 bases. This CDR3 spans 14 amino acids. From germline, CDR1 is SGHTA and CDR2 FQGNSA. Unmatched junction bases numbered 10, after V lost 8 bases and J lost 4 bases. CDR3 nucleotides: TGTGCCAGCGTCAAAGGGGGCTCGGTCACTGAAGCTTTCTTT. Amino acids: CASVKGGSVTEAFF.

This clone was seen a few times. The CDR3 region is CASSLRSGNTIYF. Written as DNA, the CDR3 is TGTGCCAGCAGCTTACGTTCTGGAAACACCATATATTTT. The rearrangement links TRBV7-9 to TRBJ1-3; D is undetermined. The length of the CDR3 is 13 residues. Germline assignment: CDR1 SEHNR and CDR2 FQNEAQ (reference sequence). The V end lost 2 bases, the J end lost 1 base, and 3 bases lay between the germline ends.

The rearrangement links TRBV4-3 to TRBJ1-2; D gene uncertain. The ends were cut back, 1 base at V and 2 bases at J, with 14 bases in the middle. The CDR3 is made up of 16 amino acids. Germline CDR1 reads LGHNA; CDR2 reads YSLEER. CDR3 protein: CASSQGAGRQNYGYTF. CDR3 coding DNA: TGCGCCAGCAGCCAAGGGGCTGGTAGGCAGAACTATGGCTACACCTTC.